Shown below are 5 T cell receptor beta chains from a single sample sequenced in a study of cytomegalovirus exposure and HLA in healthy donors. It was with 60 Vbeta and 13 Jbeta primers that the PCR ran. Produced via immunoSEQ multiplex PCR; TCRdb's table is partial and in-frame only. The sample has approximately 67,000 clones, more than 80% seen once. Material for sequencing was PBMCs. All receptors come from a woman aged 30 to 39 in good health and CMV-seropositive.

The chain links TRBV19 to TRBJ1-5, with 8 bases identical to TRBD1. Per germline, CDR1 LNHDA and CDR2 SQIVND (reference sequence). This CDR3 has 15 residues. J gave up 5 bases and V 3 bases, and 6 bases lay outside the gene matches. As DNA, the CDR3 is TGTGCCAGTAGTATTAGGACAGGGAGGGATCAGCCCCAGCATTTT. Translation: CASSIRTGRDQPQHF.

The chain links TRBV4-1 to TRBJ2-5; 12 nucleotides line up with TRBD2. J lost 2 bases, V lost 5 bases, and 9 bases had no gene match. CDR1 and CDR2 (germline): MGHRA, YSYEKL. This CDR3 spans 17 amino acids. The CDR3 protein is CASSRRTSGAQQETQYF. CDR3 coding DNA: TGCGCCAGCAGCAGAAGGACTAGCGGGGCCCAACAAGAGACCCAGTACTTC.

CDR3 sequence: CASSLSSGVSTEAFF. CDR3 in DNA: TGTGCCAGCAGTTTATCATCGGGGGTCAGCACTGAAGCTTTCTTT. The J gene is TRBJ1-1, the V gene TRBV27; D is possibly TRBD1 (5 bases). Germline V lookup: CDR1 MNHEY, CDR2 SMNVEV (reference sequence). V lost 0 bases to trimming and J lost 4 bases, with 12 bases between them. This CDR3 contains 15 residues.

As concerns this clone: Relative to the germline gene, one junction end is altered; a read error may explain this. CDR3 sequence reads: CAISASLGGGRPF. The DNA of the CDR3 is TGTGCCATCAGTGCGTCCCTCGGGGGGGGGCGTCCGTTT. The chain joins TRBV10-3 to TRBJ1-2; a possible D gene is TRBD1 (6 bases). Per germline, CDR1 ENHRY and CDR2 SYGVKD. The CDR3 spans 13 residues.

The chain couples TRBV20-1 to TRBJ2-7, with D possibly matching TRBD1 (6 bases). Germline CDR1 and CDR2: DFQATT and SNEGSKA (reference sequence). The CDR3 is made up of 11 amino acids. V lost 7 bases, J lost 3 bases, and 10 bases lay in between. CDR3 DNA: TGCAGTGGGGGACAAAACTACGAGCAGTACTTC. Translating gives CSGGQNYEQYF.